The 18 T cell receptor beta chains presented below share a single source sample, sequenced in a study of blood T cell repertoires in COVID-19. Sequencing was performed with immunoSEQ multiplex PCR; in TCRdb, only in-frame clones are kept and a portion is missing. Here the sample spans about 270,000 clones, 65% to 90% being singletons. The sample comprised PBMCs or T cells enriched from blood (not recorded which). These receptors were obtained from a woman aged 45 to 65 with acute COVID-19.

The chain uses TRBV27 and TRBJ1-1, with D perhaps matching TRBD1 (5 bases). The CDR3 is made up of 14 amino acids. In germline, CDR1 is MNHEY, CDR2 SMNVEV (reference sequence). The V and J ends lost 0 bases and 3 bases respectively, with 8 bases between them. CDR3 loop: CASSLSGADTEAFF. DNA for the CDR3: TGTGCCAGCAGTTTATCAGGGGCGGACACTGAAGCTTTCTTT.

V is TRBV5-1 and J is TRBJ2-4; a possible D gene is TRBD1 (7 bases). The CDR3 totals 13 residues. Germline loops: CDR1 SGHRS, CDR2 YFSETQ. V gave up 4 bases and J gave up 9 bases, with 14 bases separating them. CDR3 amino acids: CASSVGTAGIQYF. CDR3 nucleotide sequence: TGCGCCAGCAGCGTTGGGACAGCGGGCATTCAGTACTTC.

The gene calls are TRBV2 and TRBJ2-5; 7 positions agree with TRBD1. The germline V gene encodes CDR1 SNHLY and CDR2 FYNNEI. J was trimmed by 2 bases and V by 2 bases; bases with no gene match: 5. The CDR3 is made up of 15 amino acids. The CDR3 reads CASSESPTGQETQYF. The CDR3 coding sequence is TGTGCCAGCAGTGAATCCCCGACAGGGCAAGAGACCCAGTACTTC.

This rearrangement joins TRBV10-3 to TRBJ1-1; no reliable D call. The CDR3 covers 13 residues. V lost 7 bases, J lost 0 bases, and 9 bases lay in between. Germline CDR1 is ENHRY and CDR2 is SYGVKD. CDR3 in amino acids: CAIMRALNTEAFF. CDR3 coding DNA: TGTGCCATCATGAGGGCCCTGAACACTGAAGCTTTCTTT.

This chain joins TRBV2 and TRBJ1-1; 8 bases are shared with TRBD1. Germline V gene lookup returns CDR1 SNHLY and CDR2 FYNNEI. This CDR3 comprises 15 residues. The trim removed 7 bases at V and 4 bases at J, leaving 11 bases unmatched. The CDR3 nucleotides read TGTGCCAGCATTTCCGGGCAGGGGGCCCGCACTGAAGCTTTCTTT. This translates into CASISGQGARTEAFF.

The chain has TRBV9 and TRBJ2-2; no definite D call. This CDR3 spans 16 amino acids. Per the germline V gene, CDR1 is SGDLS and CDR2 is YYNGEE. Trimming left V 2 bases short and J 5 bases short, with 16 bases between. CDR3 nucleotides: TGTGCCAGCAGCGTTGGGCCGGTTGGTGGGACCGGGGAGCTGTTTTTT. Its protein is CASSVGPVGGTGELFF.

The chain is built from TRBV5-4 and TRBJ2-5; D might be TRBD2 (7 bases). The CDR3 totals 17 residues. Germline V gene data show CDR1 as SGHNT and CDR2 as YYREEE (reference sequence). With 2 bases removed from V and 5 bases from J, the gap between germline ends came to 22 bases. The CDR3 region is CASSLGGGALLSETQYF. CDR3 sequence (DNA): TGTGCCAGCAGCTTAGGAGGGGGGGCCTTATTGAGTGAGACCCAGTACTTC.

The V and J genes are TRBV5-1 and TRBJ2-5; D uncertain. The CDR3 has 13 amino acids. V was cut by 4 bases and J by 5 bases, with 12 bases left in between. Germline V gene data show CDR1 as SGHRS and CDR2 as YFSETQ. The CDR3 nucleotides read TGCGCCAGCAGCCCCCGCTCCCAGGAGACCCAGTACTTC. Amino acid sequence: CASSPRSQETQYF.

The rearrangement links TRBV5-4 to TRBJ1-1; D gene uncertain. The CDR3 totals 15 residues. Trimming removed 0 bases from V and 2 bases from J, with 11 bases in between. Per germline, CDR1 SGHNT and CDR2 YYREEE (reference sequence). The CDR3 is CASSLDLVRNTEAFF. CDR3 coding DNA: TGTGCCAGCAGCTTGGATCTCGTGCGAAACACTGAAGCTTTCTTT.

This clone appeared once. The chain is built from TRBV7-9 and TRBJ2-3; 9 bases map to TRBD2. This CDR3 has 16 amino acids. The germline gives CDR1 SEHNR, CDR2 FQNEAQ (reference sequence). J lost 4 bases, V lost 5 bases, and 10 bases had no gene match. CDR3 nucleotides: TGTGCCAGCAGCCTCAGAGCTAGCGGGGTTCCAGATACGCAGTATTTT. This gives the protein CASSLRASGVPDTQYF.

This chain links TRBV30 with TRBJ1-3; tentatively, D is TRBD1 (6 bases). The CDR3 contains 13 residues. Germline V gene lookup returns CDR1 GTSNPN and CDR2 SVGIG (reference sequence). Trimming took 4 bases from V and 4 from J, leaving 11 bases between them. The CDR3 DNA is TGTGCCTGGACCAGGACAGTAGGAAACACCATATATTTT. The encoded protein is CAWTRTVGNTIYF.

The J gene is TRBJ2-1, the V gene TRBV18, with D tentatively TRBD1 (5 bases). The CDR3 is 12 residues long. Per the germline V gene, CDR1 is KGHSH and CDR2 is LQKENI. V dropped 6 bases and J dropped 7 bases, with 10 bases sitting between them. The DNA of the CDR3 is TGTGCCAGCTCGCCTCAGGGAAATGAGCAGTTCTTC. Translating gives CASSPQGNEQFF.

The chain uses TRBV10-1 and TRBJ1-1, with 8 bases matching TRBD1. CDR3 length: 14 residues. After removal of 3 bases from V and 11 bases from J, the junction contained 11 bases not matched to a gene. Germline CDR1 WNHNN, CDR2 SYGVQD (reference sequence). The CDR3 protein is CASSDQQRTGRAFF. The CDR3, as DNA: TGCGCCAGCAGTGACCAGCAGAGGACAGGGAGGGCTTTCTTT.

V and J are TRBV4-2 and TRBJ2-2, with 7 bases that match TRBD2. CDR3 length equals 16 residues. Germline lookup yields CDR1 LGHNA and CDR2 YNFKEQ. With V trimmed by 3 bases and J by 1 base, 5 bases remained unmatched. CDR3 residues: CASSQDSGLNTGELFF. CDR3 nucleotides: TGTGCCAGCAGCCAGGATAGCGGGTTGAACACCGGGGAGCTGTTTTTT.

The chain employs TRBV18 and TRBJ1-1, with 7 bases that match TRBD1. J lost 1 base, V lost 7 bases, and 6 bases had no gene match. The CDR3 covers 14 residues. Germline lookup yields CDR1 KGHSH and CDR2 LQKENI. CDR3 region: CASLTGAENTEAFF. The CDR3 coding sequence is TGTGCCAGCTTAACAGGGGCGGAGAACACTGAAGCTTTCTTT.

The chain recombines TRBV7-7 with TRBJ2-1, with D hard to call. V lost 5 bases to trimming and J lost 7 bases, with 18 bases between them. This CDR3 region has 15 residues. The germline gives CDR1 SSHAT, CDR2 FNYEAQ (reference sequence). CDR3: CASSALRVGVNEQFF. In DNA, the CDR3 is TGTGCCAGCAGCGCCCTACGGGTTGGTGTGAATGAGCAGTTCTTC. The full variable domain, with the rest looked up from reference TRBV7-7 and TRBJ2-1, is GAGVSQSPRYKVTKRGQDVTLRCDPISSHATLYWYQQALGQGPEFLTYFNYEAQPDKSGLPSDRFSAERPEGSISTLTIQRTEQRDSAMYRCASSALRVGVNEQFFGPGTRLTVL.

The J gene is TRBJ2-5, the V gene TRBV7-8, with TRBD2 matching over 10 bases. The CDR3 runs to 16 residues. The J segment lost 4 bases and the V segment lost 4 bases, leaving 9 bases of the junction unmatched. Germline CDR1 and CDR2: SGHVS and FQNEAQ. CDR3 amino acids: CASSSSLRTSGETQYF. In nucleotides, the CDR3 is TGTGCCAGCAGCTCCTCACTTCGGACTAGCGGAGAGACCCAGTACTTC.

The rearrangement uses TRBV4-1 and TRBJ1-5; D ambiguous. V was pared by 0 bases and J by 5 bases, with 8 bases between. There are 14 residues in the CDR3. The germline V gene encodes CDR1 MGHRA and CDR2 YSYEKL. DNA of the CDR3: TGCGCCAGCAGCCAAGATGGGCATTATCAGCCCCAGCATTTT. Protein: CASSQDGHYQPQHF.